This T cell receptor beta chain was obtained from a study of shared clonotypes between healthy human individuals (dated by TCRdb to 2020 to 2021). Broadly, across the study: The cohort included three men and a couple of women between 18 and 49 years of age. For each donor, three plates each were used for CD4 naive and CD4 memory, two plates were used for CD8 naive, and one plate was used for CD8 memory. The study deeply sequenced blood TCR repertoires of five healthy adults to estimate repertoire size and the extent of clonotype sharing between individuals. Libraries were prepared and TCR repertoires were sequenced by different laboratories using diverse techniques, in order to increase sequencing depth and limit assay-specific biases. Per donor, leukapheresis produced somewhere between about 0.9 and 10 billion PBMCs. Overall study outcomes, separate from this receptor: Sampling was restricted to blood, and TCR repertoires in tissues likely differ from the TCR repertoires found in blood. Pairwise subsampling led to the expectation that sequencing depth would affect the degree of clonotype sharing among donors. Across four donors, about 5% of naive CD4, around 3.5% of naive CD8, 2.3% of memory CD4, and 0.3% to 0.45% of memory CD8 clonotypes were shared. Incomplete sequencing was indicated by rarefaction of sorted-subset datasets, despite the large sequencing depth. Larger estimated clonotype richness was generally found for naive subsets than for memory subsets. Compared with non-shared clonotypes, the clonotypes found in all four sorted-subset donors had higher generation probabilities. The genetic and exposure-history diversity represented was limited by the small number of donors.

TCR CDR3 regions were amplified from genomic DNA by multiplex PCR using the deep immunoSEQ assay. Genomic DNA extracted from each cell subset was distributed evenly over all wells of several immunoSEQ 96-well plates, and each plate served as one replicate. Each replicate PCR for sorted subsets received about 180 ng genomic DNA, equal to roughly 33,000 T cell genomes. Purified libraries were measured with a Qubit 3.0 fluorometer, size-checked on a Bioanalyzer 2100, and measured again with the KAPA Library Quantification kit. Every immunoSEQ 96-well plate was sequenced on a dedicated single-read 150-cycle Illumina NextSeq 550 flow cell. From the authors' description of their analysis: The immunoSEQ output contained only junctional sequences without quality scores, so filtering could not match that applied to full-length reads. Sequences were annotated with PyIR, a Python wrapper for IgBLAST v1.9, and V/J genes and CDR3 were assigned using IMGT germline references. Reads were filtered out if the reads had weak V/J assignments (E-value above 1e-6), no CDR3, stop codons, out-of-frame junctions, or ambiguous translated residues. V3J clonotypes were defined by identical inferred V gene, J gene, and CDR3 amino acid sequence. To compute the percentage overlap between repertoires, the number of shared unique clonotypes was divided by the size of the smaller repertoire. Repertoire richness was assessed with RTK rarefaction, the Chao1 estimator, and Recon v2.1 estimates of unobserved clonotypes. For all TCRbeta clonotypes obtained by the gDNA method from a few donors, generation probabilities were computed with OLGA. TCRdb took this table from immuneACCESS and kept in-frame rearrangements with V and J called. Such tables lack part of the clones; where checked against another copy, unresolved V genes explain under half of the gap, and the rest is unexplained. V, J and clone size reflect that table, while D and trimming were determined from the DNA. In this sample the table shows around 2.3 million clones, around 95% of which occur a single time. The ten largest make up roughly 0.13% of the sample.

On this clone itself: What antigen it recognizes has not been identified. Nothing much larger sits one base from this clone, and base qualities are not available.

The donors were healthy, HIV-negative adults who had no recently reported acute infections or vaccinations. Only Caucasian adults living in Nashville, Tennessee, USA were represented among the donors. Magnetic negative selection was used to enrich CD4+ T cells, after which naive cells were positively selected on CD45RA and the negative fraction became the memory subset. After blood collection by leukapheresis, PBMCs were isolated using Ficoll-Histopaque density gradient centrifugation and then cryopreserved in the vapor phase of liquid nitrogen. Purity and quantity of every magnetically sorted T cell population were checked by analytical flow cytometry. Genomic DNA was isolated from every sorted fraction and measured by UV absorbance on a Nanodrop 2000c. The cysteine opens and the phenylalanine closes a CDR3 of 16 amino acids. The DNA shown is the 48-base CDR3, in frame from base 1. V is shortened by 6 bases, J by 1 base, and the region joining them spans 16 bases. The germline V gene provides CDR1 MDHEN and CDR2 SYDVKM.

Sequencing was performed on naive CD4+ T cells sorted from blood. The cell subset or site label, as the study defines it: CD45RA+ positively selected. This chain joins TRBV28 to TRBJ2-4, with a weak D call of TRBD2 (6 bases match). The clonotype originates from a man younger than 35 in good health. CDR3 loop: CASSLVTAGAKNIQYF. The nucleotide sequence reads TGTGCCAGCAGCCTCGTAACTGCGGGGGCCAAAAACATTCAGTACTTC.